This TCR beta chain was captured in a study of blood T cell repertoires in COVID-19. This CDR3 contains 15 residues. Germline V lookup: CDR1 LNHDA, CDR2 SQIVND (reference sequence). V dropped 9 bases and J dropped 3 bases, with 18 bases sitting between them. Only in-frame clones appear in the TCRdb table, and some are missing; sequencing was by immunoSEQ multiplex PCR. This sample has 380,000 or so clones; 86% occur once, and the top ten carry roughly 6.6%. The source of this sequence is a woman in her sixties with COVID-19, enrolled during active disease. This chain links TRBV19 with TRBJ1-3; D is uncertain. Input material: peripheral blood. CDR3 DNA sequence: TGTGCCAGCCGATATTGGGAGGGTTATGGAAACACCATATATTTT. This gives the protein CASRYWEGYGNTIYF.